The source of this T cell receptor (beta chain) is a study of OX40 agonist ivuxolimab in advanced cancers. Study at large: Ivuxolimab, an antibody acting as an agonist of OX40 (CD134), was used to treat patients. The diagnoses of dose-escalation patients were hepatocellular carcinoma, melanoma, renal cell or head and neck cancer. Past anti-PD-1, anti-PD-L1 or anti-CTLA-4 therapy was accepted, and 40% had received some.

Worth noting for this clone: Its antigen is as yet unknown.

Produced via immunoSEQ multiplex PCR; TCRdb's table is partial and in-frame only. The sample records 45,000 to 55,000 clones, 75% to 85% being singletons. General study results and limits: In general, CD8+ T cells held more expanded clones than CD4+ did, on average.

The material sequenced was CD4+ or CD8+ T cells sorted from blood, taken in a trial of the OX40 agonist ivuxolimab. This sequence originates from an adult with an advanced solid tumor such as melanoma, head and neck, liver or kidney cancer.

The CDR3 is CANPAGRDFSNQPQHF. CDR3 nucleotide sequence: TGTGCCAACCCGGCGGGCAGGGACTTTAGCAATCAGCCCCAGCATTTT. The chain uses TRBV27 and TRBJ1-5, with D perhaps TRBD1 (5 bases). Germline CDR1 reads MNHEY; CDR2 reads SMNVEV (reference sequence). V lost 10 bases and J lost 0, with 19 bases in between. CDR3 length: 16 amino acids.